A single sample is the source of the 9 T cell receptor beta chains below, sequenced in a study of blood T cell repertoires in COVID-19. The table came from immunoSEQ multiplex PCR; TCRdb's copy has only in-frame clones and leaves some out. The sample contains hundreds of thousands of clones, approximately 84% of which appear only once. The sample comprised PBMCs or T cells enriched from blood (not recorded which). Receptors were obtained from a woman aged 30 to 39 who had recovered from COVID-19.

This clone is a singleton in its sample. The rearrangement uses TRBV3-1 (or the pseudogene TRBV3-2) and TRBJ1-2; D not resolved. The V gene lost 1 base and the J gene lost 0 bases, with 6 bases spanning the gap. Germline values: CDR1 LGHDT, CDR2 YNNKEL (reference sequence). The CDR3 has 14 amino acids. The CDR3 DNA reads as TGTGCCAGCAGCCAAGCGCCAGCTAACTATGGCTACACCTTC. Translation: CASSQAPANYGYTF.

The gene calls are TRBV2 and TRBJ2-7, with 10 bases aligning to TRBD2. Unmatched junction bases numbered 10, after V lost 4 bases and J lost 4 bases. The CDR3 runs 16 residues. Germline assignment: CDR1 SNHLY and CDR2 FYNNEI. The CDR3 bases are TGTGCCAGCAGTGGATCCGCGGGACTAGCGCGGTACGAGCAGTACTTC. Protein sequence: CASSGSAGLARYEQYF.

This chain connects TRBV19 to TRBJ2-4, with D possibly TRBD1 on 6 matching bases. CDR3 length: 14 amino acids. Between the trimmed V and J ends, which lost 4 bases and 7 bases, there was a span of 14 bases. The germline CDR1 and CDR2 sequences are LNHDA and SQIVND (reference sequence). In DNA form, the CDR3 reads TGTGCCAGTAGTAACGGACAGACGGGGAACATTCAGTACTTC. Its translation: CASSNGQTGNIQYF.

V and J are TRBV7-9 and TRBJ2-7; 10 nucleotides align to TRBD2. Germline trimming cut 5 bases from V and 5 bases from J; bases unmatched to any gene: 9. Germline assignment: CDR1 SEHNR and CDR2 FQNEAQ (reference sequence). The CDR3 has 15 amino acids. The DNA of the CDR3 is TGTGCCAGCAGCCCCCGGGCTAGCGGGAGACACGAGCAGTACTTC. It yields the protein CASSPRASGRHEQYF.

The chain carries TRBV5-1 and TRBJ1-4, with 8 nucleotides matching TRBD1. The CDR3 runs 13 residues. Germline V gene data show CDR1 as SGHRS and CDR2 as YFSETQ. Germline trimming cut 7 bases from V and 8 bases from J; bases unmatched to any gene: 7. The CDR3 loop is CASRDRGGEKLFF. As DNA, the CDR3 is TGCGCCAGCCGCGACAGGGGCGGCGAAAAACTGTTTTTT.

The genes are TRBV6-6 and TRBJ2-1; 12 nucleotides agree with TRBD2. Germline V CDR1 and CDR2: MNHNY, SVGAGI (reference sequence). The CDR3 is made up of 14 amino acids. After removal of 4 bases from V and 8 bases from J, the junction contained 3 bases not matched to a gene. CDR3 coding DNA: TGTGCCAGCAGTTGGCTAGCGGGAGGGTATGAGCAGTTCTTC. This sequence encodes CASSWLAGGYEQFF.

The chain combines TRBV19 with TRBJ1-2; D gene ambiguous. Looked up from germline, CDR1 is LNHDA and CDR2 is SQIVND (reference sequence). CDR3 length: 13 residues. Trimming stripped 4 bases from V and 1 base from J, with 7 bases between. CDR3 nucleotide sequence: TGTGCCAGTAGTAGAGACATTAACTATGGCTACACCTTC. Encoded protein: CASSRDINYGYTF.

J is TRBJ1-5 and V is TRBV28; 11 nucleotides line up with TRBD1. V lost 8 bases to trimming and J lost 7 bases; unmatched junction nucleotides: 13. There are 16 residues in the CDR3. CDR1 and CDR2 from the germline V gene are MDHEN and SYDVKM. This chain's CDR3 is CASLSGRTGGRQPQHF. The CDR3 DNA sequence: TGTGCCAGCCTCTCCGGACGGACAGGGGGCCGACAGCCCCAGCATTTT. The whole variable domain, filled in from reference TRBV28 and TRBJ1-5, reads DVKVTQSSRYLVKRTGEKVFLECVQDMDHENMFWYRQDPGLGLRLIYFSYDVKMKEKGDIPEGYSVSREKKERFSLILESASTNQTSMYLCASLSGRTGGRQPQHFGDGTRLSIL.

The chain employs TRBV6-5 and TRBJ2-2, with 7 bases fitting TRBD1. V was clipped by 7 bases and J by 4 bases; unmatched bases: 6. This CDR3 is built from 14 residues. Germline assignment: CDR1 MNHEY and CDR2 SVGAGI. CDR3 residues: CASNYRGGTGELFF. The CDR3 coding sequence is TGTGCCAGCAACTACAGGGGCGGCACCGGGGAGCTGTTTTTT.